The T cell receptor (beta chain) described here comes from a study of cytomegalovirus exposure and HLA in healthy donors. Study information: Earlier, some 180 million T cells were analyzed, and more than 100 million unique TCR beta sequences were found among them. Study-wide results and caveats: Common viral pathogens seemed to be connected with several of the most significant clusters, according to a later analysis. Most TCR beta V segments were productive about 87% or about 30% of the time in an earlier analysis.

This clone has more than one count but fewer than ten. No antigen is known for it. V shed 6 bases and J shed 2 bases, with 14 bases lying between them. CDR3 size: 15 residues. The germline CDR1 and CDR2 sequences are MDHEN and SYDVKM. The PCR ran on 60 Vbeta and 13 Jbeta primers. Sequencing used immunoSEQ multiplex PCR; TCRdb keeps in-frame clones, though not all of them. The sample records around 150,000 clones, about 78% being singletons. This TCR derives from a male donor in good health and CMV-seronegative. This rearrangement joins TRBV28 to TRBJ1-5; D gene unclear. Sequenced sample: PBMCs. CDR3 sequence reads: CASRATRARNQPQHF. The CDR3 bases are TGTGCCAGCAGGGCGACACGCGCCCGCAATCAGCCCCAGCATTTT.